This T cell receptor (beta chain) came from a study of identical twins (dated by TCRdb to 2016 to 2017). In terms of the full investigation: To test whether fetal clonotypes persist, the study used deep sequencing on TCR alpha and beta repertoires from monozygotic twins, unrelated adults of various ages, and cord blood. To rule out contamination, the twin experiments were replicated at different times with different library preparation protocols.

As encoded in the germline V gene, CDR1 is MNHEY while CDR2 is SVGEGT. Trimming removed 5 bases from V and 3 bases from J; the gene matches leave 2 bases unexplained. The CDR3, from cysteine to phenylalanine, totals 13 residues. Only CDR3 DNA remains: 39 bases, in frame from the first base. A single count supports this clonotype. Its specific antigen is unknown. It has no much larger one-base neighbor in the sample; base qualities were not kept. A single read offers scant evidence. All donors were healthy Caucasians. The study also sequenced three unrelated non-twin adults: a male aged 18 to 30, a male aged 50 to 60 and a female aged 50 to 60. Miltenyi CD45RO+ enrichment and human naive T-cell isolation kits were used to isolate memory (CD45RO+) and naive T cells from PBMC. Receptor amplification or capture employed 5' RACE. For sequencing, an Illumina HiSeq 2000 was employed. A universal primer binding site was introduced by template switching, and a unique molecular identifier was present in the final cDNA, enabling accurate counting of TCR cDNA molecules. First-strand cDNA for TCR alpha and beta chains was synthesized from specific primers in the conserved constant-segment region. To control for contamination, every cDNA library was double barcoded, receiving both a SMART-Mk sample barcode and Illumina barcodes. TruSeq adapter sequences and Illumina sample barcodes were added in two successive PCR steps. The Illumina HiSeq platform was used with custom primers to sequence TCR alpha and beta cDNA libraries. Regarding the original processing steps: MiGEC was used to process raw reads and extract unique molecular identifiers, and MiXCR was used to find CDR3 positions. Recombination models were inferred per individual with the repgenHMM and IGoR tools using an EM algorithm. The analysis of shared clonotypes was done with the tcR package in R, with sharing normalized by the product of cloneset sizes. Out-of-frame nonproductive sequences were analyzed to study raw recombination free of thymic and clonal selection effects. TCRdb trimmed the raw reads at Q25, called clones with MiXCR and kept productive beta chains. Identical CDR3 proteins give one entry, which carries the most common genes and DNA. These V and J calls derive from TCRdb rather than the authors' analysis. For this sample there are a few hundred thousand distinct CDR3 sequences; roughly 20% appear just once. The ten largest account for approximately 12% of the sample.

Overall study results and their limits: Fewer insertions were carried by abundant cord blood beta clonotypes, a similar but weaker trend appeared in young adult naive repertoires, and no such trend appeared in memory repertoires. Recombination models systematically underestimated out-of-frame TCR alpha sharing in monozygotic twins but agreed with sharing between unrelated individuals. Invariant T cells such as MAIT and iNKT could partly confound zero-insertion analyses, though diverse VJ usage argued against this for most clonotypes. Compared with coincidental sharing between unrelated individuals, out-of-frame TCR alpha sequences shared between twins had an excess of sequences with low generation probability. In beta out-of-frame sequences, excess twin sharing was weaker, because having fewer shared sequences lowered the signal-to-noise ratio. Conclusions relied on cross-sectional statistical analysis, since the same donors could not be followed over many years.

The sequenced material came from naive T cells sorted from blood. The sample's cell subset or site label, in plain terms: cells isolated with a human naive T-cell isolation kit. The rearrangement combines TRBV6-2 or TRBV6-3 with TRBJ2-7, and TRBD1 aligns with 9 junction nucleotides. The TCR sequence derives from a man aged 45-65 years in good health. The CDR3 corresponds to CASSEDRGYEQYF. The nucleotides read TGTGCCAGCAGTGAGGACAGGGGCTACGAGCAGTACTTC.